These 24 T cell receptor beta chains share one sample of origin, sequenced in a study of T cell responses to AZD1222 COVID-19 vaccine. TCRdb keeps only in-frame clones here, not all; method: immunoSEQ multiplex PCR. The table shows some 150,000 clones, with about 90% occurring only once. Sequenced material: peripheral blood, taken 28 days after the second AZD1222 dose. Receptors originate from an adult who received the AZD1222 COVID-19 vaccine.

The chain uses TRBV7-3 and TRBJ2-1; TRBD2 aligns across 7 bases. CDR3 length: 15 residues. CDR1 SGHTA and CDR2 FQGTGA come from the germline V gene. Unmatched junction bases numbered 6, after V lost 3 bases and J lost 4 bases. This CDR3 reads CASSLRLASYNEQFF. CDR3 bases: TGTGCCAGCAGCTTGAGACTAGCCTCTTACAATGAGCAGTTCTTC.

The V gene is TRBV4-1, the J gene TRBJ2-1; 14 bases map to TRBD2. This CDR3 is 16 amino acids long. The V gene end was trimmed by 5 bases and the J gene end by 5 bases; junction bases not matched to a gene: 5. Per germline, CDR1 MGHRA and CDR2 YSYEKL. Here the CDR3 DNA reads TGCGCCAGCAGCGCAAGGACTAGCGGGAGGAACAATGAGCAGTTCTTC. Its protein product is CASSARTSGRNNEQFF.

The gene calls are TRBV5-6 and TRBJ2-2; D uncertain. This CDR3 is built from 14 residues. Trimming pared 3 bases from V and 7 bases from J, leaving 13 bases between. The germline V gene encodes CDR1 SGHDT and CDR2 YYEEEE. CDR3 DNA: TGTGCCAGCAGCTATAGGTCGACGGGCGGGGAGCTGTTTTTT. Its translation: CASSYRSTGGELFF.

This clone was picked up a small number of times. The chain couples TRBV2 to TRBJ2-3; possibly TRBD1 for D (6 bases). Trimming stripped 7 bases from V and 0 bases from J, with 11 bases between. The CDR3 contains 14 residues. Germline loops: CDR1 SNHLY, CDR2 FYNNEI. CDR3 DNA: TGTGCCAGCATAGTAGGGGGAAGCACAGATACGCAGTATTTT. Residues: CASIVGGSTDTQYF.

The rearrangement uses TRBV28 and TRBJ1-1; TRBD1 is a possible D gene (5 bases). Germline CDR1 MDHEN, CDR2 SYDVKM. V lost 8 bases to trimming and J lost 0 bases, with 19 bases between them. The CDR3 runs 16 residues. CDR3 region: CASRSTEGPMNTEAFF. Here the CDR3 DNA reads TGTGCCAGCCGATCAACAGAGGGACCGATGAACACTGAAGCTTTCTTT.

J is TRBJ2-7 and V is TRBV28, with 8 bases fitting TRBD2. Germline loops: CDR1 MDHEN, CDR2 SYDVKM. V was clipped by 6 bases and J by 2 bases; unmatched bases: 6. This CDR3 has 14 amino acids. The DNA of the CDR3 is TGTGCCAGCAGCCTAGCGGGCCCCCCCTACGAGCAGTACTTC. Translation gives CASSLAGPPYEQYF.

In its sample, this clone was seen once. The chain has TRBV21-1 and TRBJ1-3; TRBD1 is taken as the D call from the table, unchecked against the DNA. TRBV21-1 is a pseudogene segment. CDR3 length: 16 residues. The CDR3 DNA follows: TGTGCCAGCAGCAAAGCCAGGCAGACCTCTGGAAACACCATATATTTT. Its protein product is CASSKARQTSGNTIYF.

The rearrangement uses TRBV5-1 and TRBJ2-5, with 10 bases aligning to TRBD2. Germline values: CDR1 SGHRS, CDR2 YFSETQ. The CDR3 has 15 amino acids. Germline trimming cut 4 bases from V and 4 bases from J; bases unmatched to any gene: 7. The CDR3 sequence: CASSPASGSGETQYF. DNA of the CDR3: TGCGCCAGCAGCCCGGCTAGCGGGAGTGGAGAGACCCAGTACTTC.

The chain uses TRBV7-8 and TRBJ2-7; 9 bases match TRBD2. The CDR3 is 21 residues long. Germline trimming cut 6 bases from V and 2 bases from J; bases unmatched to any gene: 26. Germline values: CDR1 SGHVS, CDR2 FQNEAQ. As DNA, the CDR3 is TGTGCCAGCAGGATGTCCGATGGACAGCAGCGGGAGGCAAAATGGGCCTACGAGCAGTACTTC. Its protein product is CASRMSDGQQREAKWAYEQYF. Together with reference TRBV7-8 and TRBJ2-7, the CDR3 gives the full variable domain: GAGVSQSPRYKVAKRGQDVALRCDPISGHVSLFWYQQALGQGPEFLTYFQNEAQLDKSGLPSDRFFAERPEGSVSTLKIQRTQQEDSAVYLCASRMSDGQQREAKWAYEQYFGPGTRLTVT.

This CDR3 is CASSLGYATNEKLFF. The CDR3 bases are TGTGCCAGCAGCTTAGGCTATGCAACTAATGAAAAACTGTTTTTT. The chain uses TRBV7-9 and TRBJ1-4; D gene uncertain. The CDR3 contains 15 residues. V lost 1 base, J lost 0 bases, and 6 bases lay in between. The germline V gene encodes CDR1 SEHNR and CDR2 FQNEAQ (reference sequence).

This chain joins TRBV7-2 and TRBJ1-1; D unresolved. V lost 1 base and J 0 bases, leaving 9 bases between the germline ends. CDR3 length: 15 residues. From germline, CDR1 is SGHTA and CDR2 FQGNSA. The CDR3: CASSLVGRLNTEAFF. CDR3 bases: TGTGCCAGCAGCTTAGTAGGACGCCTGAACACTGAAGCTTTCTTT.

The rearrangement joins TRBV7-2 to TRBJ1-5, with D unclear. The CDR3 loop spans 15 amino acids. Germline V gene lookup returns CDR1 SGHTA and CDR2 FQGNSA. V was pared by 1 base and J by 0 bases, with 7 bases between. Here the CDR3 reads CASSLELHSNQPQHF. For the CDR3, the DNA is TGTGCCAGCAGCTTAGAGCTGCATAGCAATCAGCCCCAGCATTTT.

The chain recombines TRBV6-5 with TRBJ2-7; TRBD2 is a possible D gene (5 bases). Germline V lookup: CDR1 MNHEY, CDR2 SVGAGI. V was clipped by 9 bases and J by 6 bases, with 12 bases between them. The CDR3 is made up of 11 amino acids. CDR3 sequence: CASAGRSEQYF. The CDR3 DNA sequence: TGTGCCAGTGCTGGGAGAAGCGAGCAGTACTTC.

The genes are TRBV7-8 and TRBJ2-1; D assignment may be TRBD1 or TRBD2 (6 bases each). The V end was cut by 5 bases, the J end by 4 bases, with 18 bases between. CDR1 SGHVS and CDR2 FQNEAQ come from the germline V gene. The CDR3 is 16 amino acids. CDR3: CASSGQPGAAYNEQFF. The DNA for the CDR3 is TGTGCCAGCAGCGGCCAGCCGGGGGCGGCTTACAATGAGCAGTTCTTC. Complete variable domain (other parts from reference TRBV7-8 and TRBJ2-1): GAGVSQSPRYKVAKRGQDVALRCDPISGHVSLFWYQQALGQGPEFLTYFQNEAQLDKSGLPSDRFFAERPEGSVSTLKIQRTQQEDSAVYLCASSGQPGAAYNEQFFGPGTRLTVL.

The chain uses TRBV7-2 and TRBJ2-4, with unresolved D. The germline V and J ends were trimmed by 2 bases and 0 bases, with 8 bases remaining between them. Germline-derived CDR1 and CDR2 are SGHTA and FQGNSA. CDR3 size: 15 residues. CDR3 in amino acids: CASSLSPVAKNIQYF. The CDR3 region has the DNA TGTGCCAGCAGCTTAAGCCCAGTAGCCAAAAACATTCAGTACTTC.

This clone showed up just once. The chain recombines TRBV30 with TRBJ2-5; D tentatively reads TRBD1 or TRBD2 (5 bases each). The germline CDR1 and CDR2 sequences are GTSNPN and SVGIG (reference sequence). The CDR3 length is 14 residues. V was trimmed by 4 bases and J by 2 bases, leaving 14 bases between them. The CDR3 DNA reads as TGTGCCTGGAAGCCAGGGACCCAGCAAGAGACCCAGTACTTC. Its translation: CAWKPGTQQETQYF.

The V call is TRBV7-9, the J call TRBJ1-1; D is perhaps TRBD1 (6 bases). CDR1 is SEHNR, CDR2 FQNEAQ, per germline (reference sequence). CDR3 length equals 12 residues. V was shortened by 1 base and J by 10 bases, with 10 bases between the two germline ends. The DNA of the CDR3 is TGTGCCAGCAGCTTAGATAGCAGGGGAGCTTTCTTT. Its protein is CASSLDSRGAFF.

This sequence joins TRBV5-4 and TRBJ2-1; 12 bases match TRBD2. Per germline, CDR1 SGHNT and CDR2 YYREEE (reference sequence). V trimming: 3 bases; J trimming: 9 bases; junction bases outside the gene matches: 10. The CDR3 has 16 amino acids. The CDR3 nucleotides read TGTGCCAGCAGCTCCATCCGGACTAGCGGGATGATTGAGCAGTTCTTC. Its protein is CASSSIRTSGMIEQFF. Full variable domain (rest looked up from reference TRBV5-4 and TRBJ2-1): ETGVTQSPTHLIKTRGQQVTLRCSSQSGHNTVSWYQQALGQGPQFIFQYYREEENGRGNFPPRFSGLQFPNYSSELNVNALELDDSALYLCASSSIRTSGMIEQFFGPGTRLTVL.

The rearrangement uses TRBV21-1 and TRBJ2-1; the listed D gene, TRBD1, was not tested against the DNA. TRBV21-1 is recorded as a pseudogene. CDR3 length: 14 residues. The CDR3 DNA reads as TGTGCCAGCAGCACGGACAGGGGGGGCAATGAGCAGTTCTTC. Amino acids: CASSTDRGGNEQFF.

The CDR3 sequence is CASSESEPGVGTQYF. In DNA form, the CDR3 reads TGCGCCAGCAGTGAGTCTGAGCCCGGGGTCGGGACCCAGTACTTC. The chain combines TRBV10-2 with TRBJ2-5; TRBD2 is a possible D gene (5 bases). Per germline, CDR1 WSHSY and CDR2 SAAADI. Trimming pared 0 bases from V and 7 bases from J, leaving 15 bases between. This CDR3 comprises 15 residues.

This chain joins TRBV28 and TRBJ2-5; 12 bases are shared with TRBD2. CDR1 MDHEN and CDR2 SYDVKM come from the germline V gene. After removal of 2 bases from V and 3 bases from J, the junction contained 4 bases not matched to a gene. This CDR3 contains 16 residues. CDR3 in DNA: TGTGCCAGCAGTTTAAGGACTAGCGGGACCGAAGAGACCCAGTACTTC. This translates into CASSLRTSGTEETQYF.

V gene TRBV5-6 combines with J gene TRBJ1-6, with D unresolved. The V end lost 3 bases, the J end lost 8 bases, and 15 bases lay between the germline ends. Germline loops: CDR1 SGHDT, CDR2 YYEEEE. This CDR3 spans 15 amino acids. The CDR3 region has the DNA TGTGCCAGCAGCTCCAGGCACCGGGTTTATTCACCCCTCCACTTT. The encoded protein is CASSSRHRVYSPLHF.

This chain uses TRBV2 with TRBJ2-5, with a weak D call TRBD2 (5 bases). The CDR3 is 14 residues long. Germline V CDR1 and CDR2: SNHLY, FYNNEI. V dropped 6 bases and J dropped 2 bases, with 13 bases sitting between them. In DNA form, the CDR3 reads TGTGCCAGCAGGGAAAGGACTCTACAAGAGACCCAGTACTTC. Translation: CASRERTLQETQYF. Filled out from reference TRBV2 and TRBJ2-5, the complete variable domain reads EPEVTQTPSHQVTQMGQEVILRCVPISNHLYFYWYRQILGQKVEFLVSFYNNEISEKSEIFDDQFSVERPDGSNFTLKIRSTKLEDSAMYFCASRERTLQETQYFGPGTRLLVL.

This clone was seen only a few times. The genes are TRBV19 and TRBJ2-1, with 10 nucleotides matching TRBD2. Germline values: CDR1 LNHDA, CDR2 SQIVND (reference sequence). The CDR3 loop spans 15 amino acids. V lost 2 bases and J lost 5; bases outside the gene matches: 3. The CDR3 region has the DNA TGTGCCAGTAGTATAAAAGCGGGAGGGCACAATGAGCAGTTCTTC. Its translation is CASSIKAGGHNEQFF. The complete variable domain, with remaining parts taken from reference TRBV19 and TRBJ2-1, reads DGGITQSPKYLFRKEGQNVTLSCEQNLNHDAMYWYRQDPGQGLRLIYYSQIVNDFQKGDIAEGYSVSREKKESFPLTVTSAQKNPTAFYLCASSIKAGGHNEQFFGPGTRLTVL.